This TCR beta chain was sequenced during a study of shared clonotypes between healthy human individuals. TCRdb keeps only in-frame clones here, not all; method: immunoSEQ multiplex PCR. Of around 600,000 clones in the sample, roughly 98% were seen once. Naive-designated CD8 cells lacked CD45RO, were positively enriched for CCR7, and omitted terminally differentiated effector memory CD45RA+ cells. V shed 6 bases and J shed 1 base, with 9 bases lying between them. The CDR3 is 13 amino acids. Germline V gene data show CDR1 as MGHRA and CDR2 as YSYEKL. The sequence derives from a man aged 25-45 years in good health. The chain links TRBV4-1 to TRBJ1-1; D is possibly TRBD1 (5 bases). Source material: naive CD8+ T cells sorted from blood. CDR3 amino acids: CASRTTGNTEAFF. CDR3 DNA sequence: TGCGCCAGCAGAACCACAGGGAACACTGAAGCTTTCTTT.